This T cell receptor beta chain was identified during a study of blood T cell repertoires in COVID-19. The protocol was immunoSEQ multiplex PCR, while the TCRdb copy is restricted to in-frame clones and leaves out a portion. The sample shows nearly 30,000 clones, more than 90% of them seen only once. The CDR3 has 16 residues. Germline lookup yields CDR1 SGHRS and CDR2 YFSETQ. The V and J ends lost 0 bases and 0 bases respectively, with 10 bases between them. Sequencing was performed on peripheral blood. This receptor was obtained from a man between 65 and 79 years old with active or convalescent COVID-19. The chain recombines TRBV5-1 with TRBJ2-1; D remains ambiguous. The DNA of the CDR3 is TGCGCCAGCAGCTTGGTCGGCGGAAACTCCTACAATGAGCAGTTCTTC. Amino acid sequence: CASSLVGGNSYNEQFF.